This TCR beta chain was recovered during a study of T cells after posttransplantation cyclophosphamide. Regarding the study as a whole: Skin or GI-infiltrating T cells shared few TRB sequences with blood. Recipient CMV seropositivity and CMV reactivation strongly tracked TRB clonality. Later blood repertoires were often dominated by clones from the donor CD8+ memory compartment.

On this clone: The antigen is unknown.

Some clones are missing from TCRdb's copy, which holds only in-frame ones; the method was immunoSEQ multiplex PCR. This table holds 15,000 to 20,000 clones, around 73% found once. Cyclophosphamide on days +3 and +4 followed busulfan-fludarabine conditioning and a marrow graft. Trimming removed 8 bases from V and 1 base from J, with 15 bases in between. The germline V gene encodes CDR1 MNHEY and CDR2 SMNVEV (reference sequence). This CDR3 is 15 amino acids long. This receptor was identified in a female patient aged 40-50 years who received an allogeneic stem cell transplant from a related donor, was CMV-positive, and had no GVHD. Some T cells may be supplied by the graft donor. This sequence joins TRBV27 and TRBJ1-5; D gene ambiguous. The specimen was CD8+ T cells sorted from PBMCs, collected around 2,000 days after a stem cell transplant with posttransplant cyclophosphamide. The CDR3 region is CASQPFLSSNQPQHF. CDR3 DNA: TGTGCCAGCCAACCTTTCCTTAGCAGCAATCAGCCCCAGCATTTT.